This TCR beta chain comes out of a study of radiation and T cells in renal cell carcinoma. The study's findings and limits: In blood, top tumor clones expanded by 2 weeks, shrinking by 4.

Produced via immunoSEQ multiplex PCR; TCRdb's table is partial and in-frame only. The profile covers 70,000 to 100,000 clones, with approximately 83% appearing a single time and roughly 7% taken by the ten largest. Time point described: baseline pretreatment blood. Specified treatment: 15 Gy SBRT to primary tumor, nephrectomy 4 weeks later. The CDR3 runs to 16 residues. Germline V gene data show CDR1 as SGHTA and CDR2 as FQGTGA. Trimming stripped 4 bases from V and 0 bases from J, with 13 bases between. In regard to this clone: What it recognizes is unknown.

The sequences come from blood, collected from a patient whose treatment included radiotherapy and nephrectomy. V and J are TRBV7-3 and TRBJ2-1; D possibly corresponds to TRBD2 (5 bases). The sequence derives from a man between 60 and 75 years old with renal cell carcinoma. CDR3 DNA: TGTGCCAGCAGCTCCAACGGAGGAAACTCCTACAATGAGCAGTTCTTC. Translation gives CASSSNGGNSYNEQFF.